These 17 T cell receptor beta chains were all obtained from the same sample, sequenced in a study of T cell changes during pregnancy in multiple sclerosis. Method: immunoSEQ multiplex PCR; TCRdb's copy keeps in-frame clones and lacks some. This table has roughly 75,000 clones, under 95% appearing once. The sequenced sample was peripheral blood, obtained after pregnancy. These receptors originate from a female donor in good health, enrolled as a control in a pregnancy study.

This rearrangement joins TRBV6-6 to TRBJ1-1; D is uncertain. Trimming stripped 3 bases from V and 1 base from J, with 9 bases between. CDR1 MNHNY and CDR2 SVGAGI come from the germline V gene (reference sequence). CDR3 length: 14 residues. The CDR3 bases are TGTGCCAGCAGTTATTCGGGTTCGAACACTGAAGCTTTCTTT. Its protein is CASSYSGSNTEAFF.

This rearrangement joins TRBV10-3 to TRBJ1-3; 7 bases agree with TRBD1. V was pared by 6 bases and J by 2 bases, with 4 bases of the junction left unmatched. The CDR3 is 14 residues long. Germline V lookup: CDR1 ENHRY, CDR2 SYGVKD. The CDR3 sequence is CAISGTATGNTIYF. CDR3 bases: TGTGCCATCAGCGGGACAGCAACTGGAAACACCATATATTTT.

The gene calls are TRBV5-5 and TRBJ2-7; possibly TRBD1 for D (6 bases). Germline CDR1 and CDR2: SGHKS and YYEKEE (reference sequence). This CDR3 region has 14 residues. V was trimmed by 3 bases and J by 2 bases, leaving 12 bases between them. CDR3 residues: CASSSQGPAYEQYF. DNA of the CDR3: TGTGCCAGCAGCTCACAGGGCCCAGCCTACGAGCAGTACTTC. The full variable domain, its missing parts supplied by reference TRBV5-5 and TRBJ2-7, is DAGVTQSPTHLIKTRGQQVTLRCSPISGHKSVSWYQQVLGQGPQFIFQYYEKEERGRGNFPDRFSARQFPNYSSELNVNALLLGDSALYLCASSSQGPAYEQYFGPGTRLTVT.

This chain connects TRBV5-1 to TRBJ1-1, with 7 nucleotides matching TRBD1. The CDR3 contains 15 residues. Germline loops: CDR1 SGHRS, CDR2 YFSETQ. Unmatched junction bases numbered 3, after V lost 1 base and J lost 0 bases. The CDR3 sequence is CASSLFDRVNTEAFF. CDR3 sequence (DNA): TGCGCCAGCAGCTTGTTTGACAGGGTGAACACTGAAGCTTTCTTT. The full variable domain, in which reference TRBV5-1 and TRBJ1-1 provide the parts outside the CDR3, is KAGVTQTPRYLIKTRGQQVTLSCSPISGHRSVSWYQQTPGQGLQFLFEYFSETQRNKGNFPGRFSGRQFSNSRSEMNVSTLELGDSALYLCASSLFDRVNTEAFFGQGTRLTVV.

This clone has just a few counts. V gene TRBV19 combines with J gene TRBJ2-2; 12 bases agree with TRBD2. The V gene end was trimmed by 3 bases and the J gene end by 5 bases; junction bases not matched to a gene: 10. In germline, CDR1 is LNHDA, CDR2 SQIVND (reference sequence). The CDR3 runs 18 residues. The CDR3 DNA follows: TGTGCCAGTAGTATTACCGGTCTAGCGGGGGGGCATACCGGGGAGCTGTTTTTT. Encoded protein: CASSITGLAGGHTGELFF.

This chain joins TRBV6-7 and TRBJ2-3; tentatively, D is TRBD2 (5 bases). TRBV6-7 is filed as an ORF, its function uncertain. Deletions cut 9 bases from V and 4 bases from J, with 17 bases between. This CDR3 comprises 14 residues. For the CDR3, the DNA is TGTGCCAGTCCCCGGTTCGGGGTAGCAGATACGCAGTATTTT. It specifies CASPRFGVADTQYF.

In its sample, this clone was seen once. The chain joins TRBV28 to TRBJ2-5, with TRBD2 matching over 11 bases. This CDR3 has 15 amino acids. Germline loops: CDR1 MDHEN, CDR2 SYDVKM. V dropped 2 bases and J dropped 5; count of bases not matched to a gene: 4. The CDR3 nucleotides read TGTGCCAGCAGTTTAGCGACTAGCGGGACTGAGACCCAGTACTTC. Amino acids: CASSLATSGTETQYF.

This chain joins TRBV6-6 and TRBJ1-5; TRBD1 might be the D (6 bases). Germline-derived CDR1 and CDR2 are MNHNY and SVGAGI (reference sequence). The CDR3 runs 16 residues. The V end was cut by 2 bases, the J end by 5 bases, with 16 bases between. CDR3 amino acids: CASSYPSDRRDQPQHF. The CDR3 coding sequence is TGTGCCAGCAGTTACCCCTCCGACAGGCGGGATCAGCCCCAGCATTTT.

The CDR3 protein is CSAVQGGRYTF. The CDR3 bases are TGCAGTGCTGTACAGGGCGGCCGCTACACCTTC. V usage is TRBV20-1 and J usage is TRBJ1-2; maybe TRBD1 (6 bases). From germline, CDR1 is DFQATT and CDR2 SNEGSKA (reference sequence). The CDR3 extends over 11 amino acids. The germline V and J ends were trimmed by 5 bases and 9 bases, with 13 bases remaining between them.

This clone was observed a few times. The rearrangement links TRBV11-2 to TRBJ2-7; tentative D call: TRBD2 (5 bases). Per the germline V gene, CDR1 is SGHAT and CDR2 is FQNNGV. The CDR3 contains 14 residues. V lost 4 bases and J 0 bases, leaving 10 bases between the germline ends. Written as DNA, the CDR3 is TGTGCCAGCAGCTCGAGGGCTCTCTCCTACGAGCAGTACTTC. Translated: CASSSRALSYEQYF.

This clone was found once. The chain employs TRBV6-1 and TRBJ2-1; 7 bases are a match to TRBD1. Unmatched junction bases numbered 10, after V lost 4 bases and J lost 10 bases. The length of the CDR3 is 14 residues. CDR1 is MNHNS and CDR2 is SASEGT in the germline V gene. Here the CDR3 reads CASSVRQGLHEQFF. The CDR3 DNA reads as TGTGCCAGCAGTGTTCGACAGGGTTTACACGAGCAGTTCTTC.

The V and J genes are TRBV6-1 and TRBJ2-2, with 7 nucleotides matching TRBD2. Germline CDR1 reads MNHNS; CDR2 reads SASEGT. Germline trimming cut 3 bases from V and 0 bases from J; bases unmatched to any gene: 4. CDR3 size: 16 residues. The DNA of the CDR3 is TGTGCCAGCAGTGATGGGCTAGCGGCGAACACCGGGGAGCTGTTTTTT. Translation gives CASSDGLAANTGELFF.

This chain uses TRBV30 with TRBJ1-1; 7 bases align to TRBD1. V lost 5 bases, J lost 5 bases, and 5 bases stayed unmatched. Germline V gene lookup returns CDR1 GTSNPN and CDR2 SVGIG (reference sequence). This CDR3 has 12 residues. CDR3 sequence (DNA): TGTGCCTGGGGGAGACAGGGTACTGAAGCTTTCTTT. Translation gives CAWGRQGTEAFF.

In DNA form, the CDR3 reads TGTGCCAGCAGTGCCCAAGTGGAGGCTGGCTACACCTTC. It specifies CASSAQVEAGYTF. The rearrangement joins TRBV2 to TRBJ1-2, with no clear D. Looked up from germline, CDR1 is SNHLY and CDR2 is FYNNEI. The CDR3 has 13 residues. V was clipped by 4 bases and J by 7 bases, with 13 bases between them.

This chain joins TRBV4-3 and TRBJ2-1; 13 bases align to TRBD2. The V segment lost 2 bases and the J segment 9 bases; nucleotides outside the gene matches: 7. This CDR3 comprises 16 residues. The germline CDR1 and CDR2 sequences are LGHNA and YSLEER. The CDR3 nucleotides are TGCGCCAGCAGCCAAACCCTACTAGCGGGAGGGAGTGAGCAGTTCTTC. Protein sequence: CASSQTLLAGGSEQFF.

This chain uses TRBV6-5 with TRBJ2-1; a weak D match, TRBD1 (6 bases). The germline V and J ends were trimmed by 6 bases and 6 bases, with 18 bases remaining between them. Germline V gives CDR1 MNHEY, CDR2 SVGAGI. The CDR3 spans 15 residues. CDR3 protein: CASSLIGARGNEQFF. The CDR3 DNA sequence: TGTGCCAGCAGCCTCATCGGGGCCAGGGGCAATGAGCAGTTCTTC.

This chain links TRBV6-6 with TRBJ2-3, with no clear D. V was cut by 4 bases and J by 2 bases, with 4 bases left in between. In germline, CDR1 is MNHNY, CDR2 SVGAGI (reference sequence). The CDR3 is 12 amino acids. The CDR3 nucleotides are TGTGCCAGCAGTTCCCACACAGATACGCAGTATTTT. Amino acids: CASSSHTDTQYF.